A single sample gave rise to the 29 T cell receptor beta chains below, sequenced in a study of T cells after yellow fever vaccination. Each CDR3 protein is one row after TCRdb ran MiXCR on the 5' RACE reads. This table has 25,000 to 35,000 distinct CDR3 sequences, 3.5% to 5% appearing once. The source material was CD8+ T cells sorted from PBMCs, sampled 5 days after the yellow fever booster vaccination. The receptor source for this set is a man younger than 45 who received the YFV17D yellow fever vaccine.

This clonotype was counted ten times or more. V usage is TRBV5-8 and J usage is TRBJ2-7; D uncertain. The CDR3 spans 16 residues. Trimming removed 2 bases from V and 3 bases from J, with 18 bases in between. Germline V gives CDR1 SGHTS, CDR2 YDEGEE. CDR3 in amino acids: CASSLSKPLFFYEQYF. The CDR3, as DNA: TGTGCCAGCAGCTTATCCAAGCCCCTCTTCTTCTACGAGCAGTACTTC.

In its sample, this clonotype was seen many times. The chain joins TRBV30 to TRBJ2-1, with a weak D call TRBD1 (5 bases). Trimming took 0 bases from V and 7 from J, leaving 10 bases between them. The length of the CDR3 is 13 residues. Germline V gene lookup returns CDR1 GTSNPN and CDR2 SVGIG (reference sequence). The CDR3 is CAWSVAGRNEQFF. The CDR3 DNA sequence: TGTGCCTGGAGTGTAGCAGGGCGGAATGAGCAGTTCTTC.

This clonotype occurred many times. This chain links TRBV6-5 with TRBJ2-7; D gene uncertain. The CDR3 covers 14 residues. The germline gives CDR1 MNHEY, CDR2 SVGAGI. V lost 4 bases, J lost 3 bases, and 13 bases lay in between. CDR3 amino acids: CASSSISNFYEQYF. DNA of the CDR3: TGTGCCAGCAGTTCCATCTCGAACTTCTACGAGCAGTACTTC.

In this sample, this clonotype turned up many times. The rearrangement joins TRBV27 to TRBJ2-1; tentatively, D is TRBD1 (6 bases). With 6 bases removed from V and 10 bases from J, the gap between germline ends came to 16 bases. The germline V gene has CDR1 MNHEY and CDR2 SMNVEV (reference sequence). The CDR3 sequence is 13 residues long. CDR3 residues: CASSEDSYREQFF. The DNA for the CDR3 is TGTGCCAGCAGCGAGGACAGCTACAGGGAGCAGTTCTTC.

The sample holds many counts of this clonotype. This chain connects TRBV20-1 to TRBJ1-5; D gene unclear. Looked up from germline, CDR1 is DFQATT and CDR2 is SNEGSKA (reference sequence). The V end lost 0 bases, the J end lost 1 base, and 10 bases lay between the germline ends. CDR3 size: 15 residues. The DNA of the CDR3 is TGCAGTGCTAGAGATCATCTTGGCAGCAATCAGCCCCAGCATTTT. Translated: CSARDHLGSNQPQHF.

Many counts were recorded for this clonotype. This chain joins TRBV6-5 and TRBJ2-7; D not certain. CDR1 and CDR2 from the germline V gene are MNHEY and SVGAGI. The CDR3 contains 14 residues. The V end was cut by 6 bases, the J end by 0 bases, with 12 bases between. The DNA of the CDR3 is TGTGCCAGCAGCCTCACTCGGAGCTCCTACGAGCAGTACTTC. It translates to CASSLTRSSYEQYF.

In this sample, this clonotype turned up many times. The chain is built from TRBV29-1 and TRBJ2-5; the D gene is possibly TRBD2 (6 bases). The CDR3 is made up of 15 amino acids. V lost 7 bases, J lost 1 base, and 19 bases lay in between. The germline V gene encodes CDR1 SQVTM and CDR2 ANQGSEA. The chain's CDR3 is CSAHGQAGLQETQYF. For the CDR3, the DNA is TGCAGCGCTCACGGACAAGCGGGCCTCCAAGAGACCCAGTACTTC.

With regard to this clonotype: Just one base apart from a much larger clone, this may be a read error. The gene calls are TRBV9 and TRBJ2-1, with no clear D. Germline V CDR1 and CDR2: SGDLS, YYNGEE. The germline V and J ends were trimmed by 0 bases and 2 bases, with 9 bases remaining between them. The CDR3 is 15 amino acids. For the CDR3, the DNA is TGTGCCAGCAGCGTAGATTTGTCAGCCTACAATGAGCAGTTCTTC. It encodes CASSVDLSAYNEQFF.

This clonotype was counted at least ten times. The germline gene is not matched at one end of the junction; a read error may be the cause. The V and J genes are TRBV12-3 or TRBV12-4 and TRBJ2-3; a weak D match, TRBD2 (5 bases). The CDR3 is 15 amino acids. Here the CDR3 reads CASSLGIAPGSAQYF. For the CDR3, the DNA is TGTGCCAGCAGCTTAGGAATAGCGCCCGGGTCCGCGCAGTATTTT.

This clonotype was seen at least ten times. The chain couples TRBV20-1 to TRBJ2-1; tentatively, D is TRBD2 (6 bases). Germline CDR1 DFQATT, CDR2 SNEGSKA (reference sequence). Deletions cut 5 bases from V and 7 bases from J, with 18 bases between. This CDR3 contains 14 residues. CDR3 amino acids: CSASGLELVNEQFF. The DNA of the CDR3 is TGCAGTGCTTCGGGACTGGAGCTGGTGAATGAGCAGTTCTTC.

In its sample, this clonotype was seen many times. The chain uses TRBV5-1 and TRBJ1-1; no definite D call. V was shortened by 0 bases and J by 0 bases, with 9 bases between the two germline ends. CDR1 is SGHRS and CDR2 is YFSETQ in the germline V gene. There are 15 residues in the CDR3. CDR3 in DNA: TGCGCCAGCAGCTTGGGGACGACGGTGAACACTGAAGCTTTCTTT. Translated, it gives CASSLGTTVNTEAFF. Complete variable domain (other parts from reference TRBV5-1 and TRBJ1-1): KAGVTQTPRYLIKTRGQQVTLSCSPISGHRSVSWYQQTPGQGLQFLFEYFSETQRNKGNFPGRFSGRQFSNSRSEMNVSTLELGDSALYLCASSLGTTVNTEAFFGQGTRLTVV.

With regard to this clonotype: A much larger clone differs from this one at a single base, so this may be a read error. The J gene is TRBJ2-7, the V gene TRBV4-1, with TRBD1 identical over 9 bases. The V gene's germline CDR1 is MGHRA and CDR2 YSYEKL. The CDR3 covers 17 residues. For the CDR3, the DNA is TGCACCAGCAGCCCTCTCGGGACAGGGAGGAACCCCTACGAGCAGTACTTC. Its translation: CTSSPLGTGRNPYEQYF.

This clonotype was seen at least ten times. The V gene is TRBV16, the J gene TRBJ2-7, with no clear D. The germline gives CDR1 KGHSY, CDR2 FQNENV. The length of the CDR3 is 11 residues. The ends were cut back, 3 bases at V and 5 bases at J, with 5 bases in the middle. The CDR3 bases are TGTGCCAGCAGCCATACCAACGAGCAGTACTTC. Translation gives CASSHTNEQYF.

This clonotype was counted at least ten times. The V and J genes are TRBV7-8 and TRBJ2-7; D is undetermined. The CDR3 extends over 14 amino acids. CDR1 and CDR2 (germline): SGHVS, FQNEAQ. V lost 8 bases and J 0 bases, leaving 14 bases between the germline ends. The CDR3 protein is CASRRLVSSYEQYF. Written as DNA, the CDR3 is TGTGCCAGCCGCCGACTTGTAAGCTCCTACGAGCAGTACTTC.

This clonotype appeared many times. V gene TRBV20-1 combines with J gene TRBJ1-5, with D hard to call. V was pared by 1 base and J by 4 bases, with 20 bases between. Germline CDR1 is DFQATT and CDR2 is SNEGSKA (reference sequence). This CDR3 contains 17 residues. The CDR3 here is CSARAESGRGRNQPQHF. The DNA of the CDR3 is TGCAGTGCTAGAGCAGAATCCGGACGAGGCCGTAATCAGCCCCAGCATTTT.

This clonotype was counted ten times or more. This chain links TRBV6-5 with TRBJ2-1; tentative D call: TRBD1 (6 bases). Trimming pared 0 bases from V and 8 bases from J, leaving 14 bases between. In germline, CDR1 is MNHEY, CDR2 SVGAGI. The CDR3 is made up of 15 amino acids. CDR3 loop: CASSYSGQGLDEQFF. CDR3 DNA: TGTGCCAGCAGTTACTCAGGGCAGGGGCTGGATGAGCAGTTCTTC.

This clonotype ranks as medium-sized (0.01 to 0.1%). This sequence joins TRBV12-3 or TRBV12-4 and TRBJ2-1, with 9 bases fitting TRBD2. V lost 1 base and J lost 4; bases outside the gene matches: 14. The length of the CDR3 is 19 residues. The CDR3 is CASSLELAGLGDLYNEQFF. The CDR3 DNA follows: TGTGCCAGCAGTTTAGAACTAGCGGGCTTGGGGGACCTTTACAATGAGCAGTTCTTC.

The CDR3: CASSLAGVTDTQYF. For the CDR3, the DNA is TGTGCCAGCAGCTTGGCGGGCGTCACAGATACGCAGTATTTT. This chain links TRBV7-6 with TRBJ2-3; possible D gene TRBD2, 5 bases. In germline, CDR1 is SGHVS, CDR2 FNYEAQ. This CDR3 has 14 residues. Trimming took 3 bases from V and 2 from J, leaving 9 bases between them.

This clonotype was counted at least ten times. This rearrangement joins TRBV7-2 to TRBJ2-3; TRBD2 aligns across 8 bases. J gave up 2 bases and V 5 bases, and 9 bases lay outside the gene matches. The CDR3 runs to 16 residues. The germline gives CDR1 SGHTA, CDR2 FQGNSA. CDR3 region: CASSTAIAGHTDTQYF. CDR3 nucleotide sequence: TGTGCCAGCAGCACGGCCATAGCGGGGCACACAGATACGCAGTATTTT.

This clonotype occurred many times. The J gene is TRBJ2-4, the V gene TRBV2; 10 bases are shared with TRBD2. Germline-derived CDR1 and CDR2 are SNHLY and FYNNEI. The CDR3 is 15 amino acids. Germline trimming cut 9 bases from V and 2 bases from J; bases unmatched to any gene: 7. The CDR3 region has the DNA TGTGCCAGAGGGACTAGCGAATACTCCAAAAACATTCAGTACTTC. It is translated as CARGTSEYSKNIQYF.

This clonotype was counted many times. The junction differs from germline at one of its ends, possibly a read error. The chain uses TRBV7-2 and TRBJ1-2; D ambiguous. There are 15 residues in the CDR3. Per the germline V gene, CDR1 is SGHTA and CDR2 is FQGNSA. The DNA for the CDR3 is TGTGCCAGCAGCTTAGTGATTCAGGAATTTTTTGGCTACCCCTTC. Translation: CASSLVIQEFFGYPF.

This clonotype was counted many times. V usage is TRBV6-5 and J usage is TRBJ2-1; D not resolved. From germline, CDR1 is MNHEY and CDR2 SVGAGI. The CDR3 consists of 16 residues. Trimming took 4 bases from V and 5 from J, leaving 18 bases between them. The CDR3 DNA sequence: TGTGCCAGCAGTTCCAACAGCGATATTTTGGACAATGAGCAGTTCTTC. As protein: CASSSNSDILDNEQFF.

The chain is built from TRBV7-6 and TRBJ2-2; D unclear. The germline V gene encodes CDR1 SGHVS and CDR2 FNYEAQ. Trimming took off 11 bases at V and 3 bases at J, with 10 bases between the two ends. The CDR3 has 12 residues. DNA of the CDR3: TGTGCCTCTTTCCAGGACACCGGGGAGCTGTTTTTT. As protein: CASFQDTGELFF.

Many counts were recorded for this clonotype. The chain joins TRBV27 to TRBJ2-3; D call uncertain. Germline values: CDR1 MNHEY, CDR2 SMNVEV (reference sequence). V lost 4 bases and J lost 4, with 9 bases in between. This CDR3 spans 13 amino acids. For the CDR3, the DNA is TGTGCCAGCAGTTCCCTCACTCCAGATACGCAGTATTTT. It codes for CASSSLTPDTQYF.

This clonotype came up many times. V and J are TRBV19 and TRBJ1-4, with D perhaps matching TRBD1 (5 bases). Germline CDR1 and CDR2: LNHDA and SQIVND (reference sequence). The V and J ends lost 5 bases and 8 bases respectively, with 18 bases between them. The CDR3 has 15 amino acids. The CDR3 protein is CASSPPREGKEKLFF. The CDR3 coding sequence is TGTGCCAGTAGTCCCCCCAGGGAGGGAAAAGAAAAACTGTTTTTT. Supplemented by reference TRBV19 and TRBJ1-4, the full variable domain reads DGGITQSPKYLFRKEGQNVTLSCEQNLNHDAMYWYRQDPGQGLRLIYYSQIVNDFQKGDIAEGYSVSREKKESFPLTVTSAQKNPTAFYLCASSPPREGKEKLFFGSGTQLSVL.

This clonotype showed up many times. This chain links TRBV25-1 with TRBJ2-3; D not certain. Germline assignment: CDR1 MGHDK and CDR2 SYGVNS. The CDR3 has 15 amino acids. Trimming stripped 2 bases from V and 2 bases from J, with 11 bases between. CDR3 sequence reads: CASSEMVGYTDTQYF. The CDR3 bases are TGTGCCAGCAGTGAAATGGTGGGATACACAGATACGCAGTATTTT.

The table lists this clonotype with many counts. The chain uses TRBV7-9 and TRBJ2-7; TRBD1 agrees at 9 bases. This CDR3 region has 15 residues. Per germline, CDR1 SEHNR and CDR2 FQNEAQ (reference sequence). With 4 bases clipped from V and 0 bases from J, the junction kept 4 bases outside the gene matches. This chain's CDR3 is CASSSGQGSSYEQYF. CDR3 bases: TGTGCCAGCAGCTCTGGACAGGGGAGCTCCTACGAGCAGTACTTC.

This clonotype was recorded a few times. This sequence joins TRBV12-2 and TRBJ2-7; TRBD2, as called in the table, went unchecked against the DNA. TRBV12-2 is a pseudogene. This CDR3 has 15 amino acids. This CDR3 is CASRLVPRWRREQNF. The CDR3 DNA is TGTGCAAGTCGCTTAGTGCCTAGGTGGAGGCGCGAGCAGAACTTC.

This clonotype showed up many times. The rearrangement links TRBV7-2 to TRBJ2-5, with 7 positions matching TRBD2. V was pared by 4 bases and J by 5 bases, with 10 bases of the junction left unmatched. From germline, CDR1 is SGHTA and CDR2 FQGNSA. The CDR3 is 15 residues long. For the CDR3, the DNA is TGTGCCAGCAGCTACCGGGATTACGGGGGGGAGACCCAGTACTTC. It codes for CASSYRDYGGETQYF.